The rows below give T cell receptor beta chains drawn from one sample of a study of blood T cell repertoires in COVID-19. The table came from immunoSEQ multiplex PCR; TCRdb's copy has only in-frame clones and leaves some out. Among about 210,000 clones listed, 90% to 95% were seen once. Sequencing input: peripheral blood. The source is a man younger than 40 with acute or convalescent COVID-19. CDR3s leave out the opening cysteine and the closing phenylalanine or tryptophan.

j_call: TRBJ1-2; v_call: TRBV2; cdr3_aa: ASKLQGADGYT
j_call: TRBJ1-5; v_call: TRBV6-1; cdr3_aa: ASSEQGRSNQPQH
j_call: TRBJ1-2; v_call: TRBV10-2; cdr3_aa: ASNEGSGNYGYT
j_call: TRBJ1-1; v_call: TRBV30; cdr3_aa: AWSVHGVGTEAF
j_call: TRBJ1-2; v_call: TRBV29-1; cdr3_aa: SVGTVKGGYT
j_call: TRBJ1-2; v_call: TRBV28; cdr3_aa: ASSTVNYGYT
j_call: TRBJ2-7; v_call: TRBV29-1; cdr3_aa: SALGTGLGYSYEQY
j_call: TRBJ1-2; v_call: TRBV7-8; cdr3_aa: ASSPLGTGRYT
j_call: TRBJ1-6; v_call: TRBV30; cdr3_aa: AWKMGGTNSPLH
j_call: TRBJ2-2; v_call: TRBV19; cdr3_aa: ASTRESTGELF
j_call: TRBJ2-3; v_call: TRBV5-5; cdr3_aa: ASSLFGLAGGTSTDTQY
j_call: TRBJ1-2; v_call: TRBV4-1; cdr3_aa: ASSLDLTAYGYT
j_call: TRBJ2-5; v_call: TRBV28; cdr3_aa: ASSYRGFSKGETQY
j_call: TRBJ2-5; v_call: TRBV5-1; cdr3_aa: ASSLVPGKETQY
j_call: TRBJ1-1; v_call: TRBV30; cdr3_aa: AWNLVRRTEAF
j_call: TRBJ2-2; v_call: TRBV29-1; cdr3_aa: SVEVLQGAGELF
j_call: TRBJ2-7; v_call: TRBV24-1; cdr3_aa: ATRLQGVYEQY
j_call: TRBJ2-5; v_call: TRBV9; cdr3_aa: ASSVQLSGRETQY
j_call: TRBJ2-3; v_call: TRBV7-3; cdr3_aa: ASSGRAGSTDTQY
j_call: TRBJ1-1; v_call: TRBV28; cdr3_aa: ATTGGNMNTEAF
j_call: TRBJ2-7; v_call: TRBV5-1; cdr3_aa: ASRPGLSPDEQY
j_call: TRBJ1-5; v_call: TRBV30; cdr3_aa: AWEPGQGSSQPQH
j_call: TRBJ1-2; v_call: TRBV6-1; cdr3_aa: ASSERGGGYT
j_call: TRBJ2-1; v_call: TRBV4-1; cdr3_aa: ASSQERLLEQF
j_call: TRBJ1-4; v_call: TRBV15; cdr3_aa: ATSRVPNVGRYEKLF
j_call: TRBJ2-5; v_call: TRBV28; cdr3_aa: ASRPTGAQETQY
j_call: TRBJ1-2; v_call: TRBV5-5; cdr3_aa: ASRPGTAPYGYT
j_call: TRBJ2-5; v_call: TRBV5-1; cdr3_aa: ASSLRGSLKETQY
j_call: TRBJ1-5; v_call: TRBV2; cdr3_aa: ASSKDRVREPQH
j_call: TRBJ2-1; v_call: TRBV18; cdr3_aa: ASSPSSPHEQF
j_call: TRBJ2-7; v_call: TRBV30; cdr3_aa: AWSVLTAGPSEQY
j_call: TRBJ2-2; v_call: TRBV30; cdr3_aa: AWSAQGGGELF
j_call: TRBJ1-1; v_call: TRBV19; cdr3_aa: ASSNTVNTEAF
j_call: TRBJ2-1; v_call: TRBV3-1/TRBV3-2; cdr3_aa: ASSLPTSGIEQF
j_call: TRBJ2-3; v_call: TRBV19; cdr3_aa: ASSPRRTISTDTQY
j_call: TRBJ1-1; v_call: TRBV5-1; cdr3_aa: ASSLAPGPDTEAF
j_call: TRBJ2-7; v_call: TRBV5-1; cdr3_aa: ASSRSRDRDSYEQY
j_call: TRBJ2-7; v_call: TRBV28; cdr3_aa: ASSPFSYEQY
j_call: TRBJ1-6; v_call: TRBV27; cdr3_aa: ASSKLDRNNSPLH
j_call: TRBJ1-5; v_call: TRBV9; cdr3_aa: ASSAGTGPQPQH
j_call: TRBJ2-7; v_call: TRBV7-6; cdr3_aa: ASSLQGLAGYYEQY
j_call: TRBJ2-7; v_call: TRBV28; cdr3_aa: ASSLRGGAVYEQY
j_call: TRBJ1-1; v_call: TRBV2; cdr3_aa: ASMDNPNTEAF
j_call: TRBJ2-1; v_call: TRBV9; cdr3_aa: ASSPSGNSYNEQF
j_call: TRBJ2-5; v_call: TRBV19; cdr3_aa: ASSSTGGVETQY